This TCR beta chain was sequenced during a study of blood T cell repertoires in COVID-19. On the study more broadly: Sites in the United States, Italy and Spain provided acute and convalescent COVID-19 samples. Nucleic acid was either cDNA or gDNA, and it came from T cells, B-cell-depleted T cells, or PBMCs.

V was cut by 6 bases and J by 2 bases, with 13 bases left in between. CDR3 length equals 14 residues. Germline V gene sequence: CDR1 MNHNY, CDR2 SVGAGI (reference sequence). Per the study methods: Cell counts per sample came from amplifying reference gene primers. Measured with immunoSEQ multiplex PCR; TCRdb has only the in-frame clones, and not every one. V, J and clone size were drawn from that table, and D and trimming were deduced from the DNA. The sample yields nearly 250,000 clones, almost 85% seen once. This sequence was found in a woman of 80 years or more with acute or convalescent COVID-19. This chain connects TRBV6-6 to TRBJ1-1, with D maybe TRBD1 (5 bases). The sample consisted of peripheral blood. The DNA of the CDR3 is TGTGCCAGCAGATTCACCGGGGGAAACACTGAAGCTTTCTTT. Translation: CASRFTGGNTEAFF.